This T cell receptor (beta chain) was recorded in a study of cytomegalovirus exposure and HLA in healthy donors. Study conclusions and caveats: Cytomegalovirus status was reportedly diagnosed by the classifier with high specificity and sensitivity. Among TCR beta chains, those listed as cytomegalovirus-associated numbered about 150.

This CDR3 region has 12 residues. The V gene lost 4 bases and the J gene lost 4 bases, with 7 bases spanning the gap. The V gene's germline CDR1 is KGHSY and CDR2 FQNENV. The PCR contained 60 Vbeta and 13 Jbeta primers. Clones were sequenced by immunoSEQ multiplex PCR, and TCRdb holds only the in-frame ones, with some missing. The data hold about 170,000 clones, with 70% to 90% observed a single time. As to this clone: Its antigen is as yet unknown.

The chain has TRBV16 and TRBJ1-1; D perhaps matches TRBD1 (6 bases). Sample: PBMCs. The clonotype was recovered from a man younger than 40 in good health and CMV-seropositive. CDR3 DNA: TGTGCCAGCAGCCCCAGGGGCACTGAAGCTTTCTTT. It encodes CASSPRGTEAFF.